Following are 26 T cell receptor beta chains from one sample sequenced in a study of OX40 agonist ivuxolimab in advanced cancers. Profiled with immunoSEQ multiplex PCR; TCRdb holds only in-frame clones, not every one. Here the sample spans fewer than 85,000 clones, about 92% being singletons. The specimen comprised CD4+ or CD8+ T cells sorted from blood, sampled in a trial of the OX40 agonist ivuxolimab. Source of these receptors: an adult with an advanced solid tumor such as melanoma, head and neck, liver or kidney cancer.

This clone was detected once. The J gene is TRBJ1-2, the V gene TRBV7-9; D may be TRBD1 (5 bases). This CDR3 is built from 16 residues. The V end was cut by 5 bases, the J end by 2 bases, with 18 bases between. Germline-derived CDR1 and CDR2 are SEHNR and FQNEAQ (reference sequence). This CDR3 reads CASSPLVGRVNYGYTF. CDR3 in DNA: TGTGCCAGCAGCCCGCTCGTTGGCAGGGTCAACTATGGCTACACCTTC.

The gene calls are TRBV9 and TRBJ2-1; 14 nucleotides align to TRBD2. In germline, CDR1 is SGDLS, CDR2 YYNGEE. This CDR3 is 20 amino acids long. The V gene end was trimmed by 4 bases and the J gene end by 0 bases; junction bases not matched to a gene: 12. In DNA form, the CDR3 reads TGTGCCAGCAGCCTACAAGGGACTAGCGGGGGCGAATTCTCCTACAATGAGCAGTTCTTC. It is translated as CASSLQGTSGGEFSYNEQFF.

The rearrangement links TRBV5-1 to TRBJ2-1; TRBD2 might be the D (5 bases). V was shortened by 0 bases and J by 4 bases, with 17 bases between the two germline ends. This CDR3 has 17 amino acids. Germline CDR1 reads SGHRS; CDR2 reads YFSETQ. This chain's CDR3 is CASSLAPLGSGYNEQFF. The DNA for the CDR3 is TGCGCCAGCAGCTTGGCACCCCTCGGCAGCGGATACAATGAGCAGTTCTTC.

The CDR3, as DNA: TGTGCCAGCAGCCGACAGGGGACGGGGGAGACCCAGTACTTC. Amino acids: CASSRQGTGETQYF. The rearrangement links TRBV6-6 to TRBJ2-5, with 8 bases fitting TRBD1. The junction had 8 bases not matched to a gene; V was cut back by 6 bases and J by 5 bases. CDR1 is MNHNY and CDR2 is SVGAGI in the germline V gene (reference sequence). This CDR3 has 14 amino acids.

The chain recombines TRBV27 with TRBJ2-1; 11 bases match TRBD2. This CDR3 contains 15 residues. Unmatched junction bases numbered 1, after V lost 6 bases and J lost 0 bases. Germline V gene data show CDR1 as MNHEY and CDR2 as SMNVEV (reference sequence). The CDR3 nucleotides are TGTGCCAGCAGAACTAGCGGGAGCTCCTACAATGAGCAGTTCTTC. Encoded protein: CASRTSGSSYNEQFF.

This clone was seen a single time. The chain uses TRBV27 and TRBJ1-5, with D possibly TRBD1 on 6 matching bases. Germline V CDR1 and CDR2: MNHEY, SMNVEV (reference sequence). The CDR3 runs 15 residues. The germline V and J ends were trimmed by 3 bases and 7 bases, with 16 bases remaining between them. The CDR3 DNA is TGTGCCAGCAGTTTGAGGGGGGGAGGACCACAGCCCCAGCATTTT. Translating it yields CASSLRGGGPQPQHF.

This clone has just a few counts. CDR3 in DNA: TGTGCCAGCAGCTTAGGCGGCACCGGGGAGCTGTTTTTT. Its translation: CASSLGGTGELFF. This chain links TRBV7-2 with TRBJ2-2; D not certain. CDR1 is SGHTA, CDR2 FQGNSA, per germline. Trimming left V 1 base short and J 4 bases short, with 4 bases between. The CDR3 runs to 13 residues.

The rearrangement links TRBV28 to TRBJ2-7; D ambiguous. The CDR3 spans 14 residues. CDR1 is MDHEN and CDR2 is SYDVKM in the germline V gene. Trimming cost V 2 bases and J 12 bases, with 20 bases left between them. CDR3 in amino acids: CASSLRRQDRRTYF. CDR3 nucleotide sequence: TGTGCCAGCAGTTTACGTCGGCAGGATAGACGAACGTACTTC.

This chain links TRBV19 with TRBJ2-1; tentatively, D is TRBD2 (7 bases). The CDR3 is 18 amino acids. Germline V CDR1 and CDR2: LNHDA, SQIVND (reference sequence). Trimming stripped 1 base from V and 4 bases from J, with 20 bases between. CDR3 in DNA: TGTGCCAGTAGTATAGGCCCCCCCGGGGGGCTGGGGTACAATGAGCAGTTCTTC. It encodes CASSIGPPGGLGYNEQFF.

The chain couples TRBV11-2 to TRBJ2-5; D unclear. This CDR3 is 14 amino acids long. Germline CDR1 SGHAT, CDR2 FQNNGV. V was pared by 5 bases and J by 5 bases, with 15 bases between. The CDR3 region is CASSPGIFRETQYF. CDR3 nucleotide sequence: TGTGCCAGCAGCCCCGGCATTTTTAGGGAGACCCAGTACTTC.

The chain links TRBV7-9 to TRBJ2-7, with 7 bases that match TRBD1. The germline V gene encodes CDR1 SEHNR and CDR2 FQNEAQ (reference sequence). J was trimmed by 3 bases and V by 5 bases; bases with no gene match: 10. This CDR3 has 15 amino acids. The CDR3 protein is CASSDPRDRFYEQYF. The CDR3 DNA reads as TGTGCCAGCAGCGACCCACGGGACAGATTCTACGAGCAGTACTTC.

The CDR3 reads CASRSSGTDGQYF. CDR3 DNA: TGTGCCAGCAGATCCTCGGGGACAGATGGGCAGTACTTC. This chain links TRBV6-5 with TRBJ2-7, with 7 bases fitting TRBD1. Trimming at V came to 6 bases and at J to 9 bases, leaving 11 bases not matched to a gene. CDR1 is MNHEY and CDR2 is SVGAGI in the germline V gene. CDR3 length: 13 amino acids.

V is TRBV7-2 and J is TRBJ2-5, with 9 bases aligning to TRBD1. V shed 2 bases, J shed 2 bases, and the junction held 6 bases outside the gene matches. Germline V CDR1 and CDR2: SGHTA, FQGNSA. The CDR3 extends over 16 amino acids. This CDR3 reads CASSLQGQGLQETQYF. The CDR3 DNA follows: TGTGCCAGCAGCTTACAAGGACAGGGGTTACAAGAGACCCAGTACTTC.

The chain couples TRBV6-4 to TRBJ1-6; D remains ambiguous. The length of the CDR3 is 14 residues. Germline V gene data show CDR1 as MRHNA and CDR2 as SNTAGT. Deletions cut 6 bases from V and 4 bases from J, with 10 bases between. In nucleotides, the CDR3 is TGTGCCAGCAGGAGGGATGTTTATAATTCACCCCTCCACTTT. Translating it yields CASRRDVYNSPLHF.

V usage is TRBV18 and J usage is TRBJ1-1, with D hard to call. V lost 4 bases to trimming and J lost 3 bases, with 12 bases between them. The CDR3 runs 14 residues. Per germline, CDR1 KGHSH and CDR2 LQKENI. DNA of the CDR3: TGTGCCAGCTCACTGTGGCCGAGGGACACTGAAGCTTTCTTT. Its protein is CASSLWPRDTEAFF.

The CDR3 sequence is CSVDLGETQYF. CDR3 nucleotide sequence: TGCAGCGTTGATCTGGGGGAGACCCAGTACTTC. This chain links TRBV29-1 with TRBJ2-5; D gene unclear. V lost 3 bases and J 5 bases, leaving 7 bases between the germline ends. The CDR3 runs 11 residues. Germline V gene data show CDR1 as SQVTM and CDR2 as ANQGSEA.

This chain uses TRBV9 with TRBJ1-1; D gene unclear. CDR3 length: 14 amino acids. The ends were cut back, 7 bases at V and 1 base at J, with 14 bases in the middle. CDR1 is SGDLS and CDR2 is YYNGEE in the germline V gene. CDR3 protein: CASSAGVRNTEAFF. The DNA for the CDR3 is TGTGCCAGCTCGGCCGGGGTGAGGAACACTGAAGCTTTCTTT.

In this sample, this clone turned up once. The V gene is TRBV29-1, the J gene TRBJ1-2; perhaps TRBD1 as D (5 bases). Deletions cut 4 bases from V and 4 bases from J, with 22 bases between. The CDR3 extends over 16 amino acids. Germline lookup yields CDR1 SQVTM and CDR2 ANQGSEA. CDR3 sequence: CSVGGEVGGAFYGYTF. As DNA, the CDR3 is TGCAGCGTTGGGGGGGAGGTCGGAGGGGCATTCTATGGCTACACCTTC.

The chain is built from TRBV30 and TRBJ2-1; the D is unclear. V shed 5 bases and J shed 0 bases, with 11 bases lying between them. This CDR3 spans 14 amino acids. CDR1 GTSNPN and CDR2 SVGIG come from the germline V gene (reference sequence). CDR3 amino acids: CAWDRKGSYNEQFF. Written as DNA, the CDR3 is TGTGCCTGGGATAGAAAGGGCTCCTACAATGAGCAGTTCTTC.

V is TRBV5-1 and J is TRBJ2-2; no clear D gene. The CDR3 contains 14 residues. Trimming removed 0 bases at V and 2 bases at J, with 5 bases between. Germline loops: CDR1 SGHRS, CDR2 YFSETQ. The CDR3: CASSLDYNTGELFF. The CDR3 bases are TGCGCCAGCAGCTTGGACTATAACACCGGGGAGCTGTTTTTT.

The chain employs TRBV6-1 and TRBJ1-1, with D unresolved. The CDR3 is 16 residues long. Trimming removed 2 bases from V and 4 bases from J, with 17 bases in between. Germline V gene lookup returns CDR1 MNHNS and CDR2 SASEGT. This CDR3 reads CASSELGGRVGTEAFF. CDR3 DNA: TGTGCCAGCAGTGAATTGGGTGGTCGGGTAGGCACTGAAGCTTTCTTT.

The CDR3 spells CASSPSTGNTGELFF. For the CDR3, the DNA is TGTGCCAGCTCACCTTCAACGGGGAACACCGGGGAGCTGTTTTTT. This chain uses TRBV18 with TRBJ2-2; D is undetermined. The CDR3 has 15 amino acids. CDR1 and CDR2 from the germline V gene are KGHSH and LQKENI. V lost 3 bases and J 1 base, leaving 9 bases between the germline ends.

CDR3 in amino acids: CSVGSPSGNTIYF. DNA of the CDR3: TGCAGCGTTGGTTCGCCTTCTGGAAACACCATATATTTT. The V gene is TRBV29-1, the J gene TRBJ1-3; D is unresolved. CDR1 is SQVTM, CDR2 ANQGSEA, per germline. The CDR3 is made up of 13 amino acids. The V and J ends lost 4 bases and 1 base respectively, with 8 bases between them.

CDR3 loop: CASRQQGGSYEQYF. CDR3 DNA sequence: TGCGCCAGCAGGCAGCAGGGAGGCTCCTACGAGCAGTACTTC. The chain has TRBV5-1 and TRBJ2-7, with D possibly matching TRBD2 (6 bases). Trimming removed 5 bases from V and 0 bases from J, with 12 bases in between. Germline CDR1 reads SGHRS; CDR2 reads YFSETQ. There are 14 residues in the CDR3.

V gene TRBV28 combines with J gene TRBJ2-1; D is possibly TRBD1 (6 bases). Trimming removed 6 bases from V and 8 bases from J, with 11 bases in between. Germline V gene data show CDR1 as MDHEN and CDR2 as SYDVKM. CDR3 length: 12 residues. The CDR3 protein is CASRIQGDEQFF. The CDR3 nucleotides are TGTGCCAGCAGGATACAGGGCGATGAGCAGTTCTTC.

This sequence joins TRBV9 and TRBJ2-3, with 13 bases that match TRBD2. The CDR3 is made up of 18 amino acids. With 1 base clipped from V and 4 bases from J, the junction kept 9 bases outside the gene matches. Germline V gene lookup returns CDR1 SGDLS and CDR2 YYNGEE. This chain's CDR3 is CASSVFPRTSGGSDTQYF. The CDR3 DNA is TGTGCCAGCAGCGTATTCCCTCGGACTAGCGGGGGTTCAGATACGCAGTATTTT.